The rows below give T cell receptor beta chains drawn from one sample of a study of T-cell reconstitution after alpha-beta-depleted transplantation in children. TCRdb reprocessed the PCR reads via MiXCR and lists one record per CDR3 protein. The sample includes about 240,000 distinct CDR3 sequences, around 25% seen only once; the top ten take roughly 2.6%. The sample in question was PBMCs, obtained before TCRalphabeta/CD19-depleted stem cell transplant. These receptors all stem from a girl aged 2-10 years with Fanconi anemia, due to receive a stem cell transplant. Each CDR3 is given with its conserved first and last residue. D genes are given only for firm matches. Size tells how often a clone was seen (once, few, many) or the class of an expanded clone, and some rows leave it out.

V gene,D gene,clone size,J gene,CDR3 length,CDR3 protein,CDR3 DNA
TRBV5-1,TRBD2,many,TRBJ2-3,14,CASTVTSGTDTQYF,TGCGCCAGCACCGTAACTAGCGGCACAGATACGCAGTATTTT
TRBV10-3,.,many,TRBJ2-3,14,CAISVATSTDTQYF,TGTGCCATCAGTGTTGCGACATCCACAGATACGCAGTATTTT
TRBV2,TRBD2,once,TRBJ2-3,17,CASQTSGGETPPDTQYF,TGTGCCAGCCAGACTAGCGGGGGTGAAACACCGCCAGATACGCAGTATTTT
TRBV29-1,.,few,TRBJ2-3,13,CSVEGDLTDTQYF,TGCAGCGTTGAGGGGGACTTGACAGATACGCAGTATTTT
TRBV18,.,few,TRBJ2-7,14,CASSRSQETYEQYF,TGTGCCAGCTCACGGAGTCAAGAAACCTACGAGCAGTACTTC
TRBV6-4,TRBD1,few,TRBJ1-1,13,CASSDRVDTEAFF,TGTGCCAGCTCAGACAGGGTGGACACTGAAGCTTTCTTT
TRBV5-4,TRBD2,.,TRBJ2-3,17,CASSFPLAGGPRDTQYF,TGTGCCAGCAGCTTTCCACTAGCGGGAGGGCCCCGTGATACGCAGTATTTT
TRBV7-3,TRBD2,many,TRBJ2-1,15,CASSWTSGENNEQFF,TGTGCCAGCAGCTGGACTAGCGGAGAGAACAATGAGCAGTTCTTC
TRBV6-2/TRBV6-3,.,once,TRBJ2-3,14,CASSSGANTDTQYF,TGTGCCAGCAGTTCAGGGGCCAACACAGATACGCAGTATTTT
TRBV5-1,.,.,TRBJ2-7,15,CASSLALGTSYEQYF,TGCGCCAGCAGCCTCGCTCTGGGAACTAGCTACGAGCAGTACTTC
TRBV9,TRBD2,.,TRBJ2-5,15,CASSVLAGDQETQYF,TGTGCCAGCAGCGTCCTAGCGGGAGACCAAGAGACCCAGTACTTC
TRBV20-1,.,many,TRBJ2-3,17,CSAWAALGRGRTDTQYF,TGCAGTGCCTGGGCCGCTCTTGGGCGGGGTCGCACAGATACGCAGTATTTT
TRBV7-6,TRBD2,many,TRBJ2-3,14,CASTSGTWTDTQYF,TGTGCCAGCACTAGCGGGACTTGGACAGATACGCAGTATTTT
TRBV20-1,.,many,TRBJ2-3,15,CSANALASFSDTQYF,TGCAGTGCTAATGCATTGGCTAGCTTTTCAGATACGCAGTATTTT
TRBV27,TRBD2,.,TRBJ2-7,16,CASSLGWREGHYEQYF,TGTGCCAGCAGTTTGGGGTGGCGGGAGGGCCACTACGAGCAGTACTTC
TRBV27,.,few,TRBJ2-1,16,CASSGTRRHGGNEQFF,TGTGCCAGCAGTGGAACTCGTAGGCACGGCGGCAATGAGCAGTTCTTC
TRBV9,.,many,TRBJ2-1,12,CASSANRNEQFF,TGTGCCAGCAGCGCCAACAGAAATGAGCAGTTCTTC
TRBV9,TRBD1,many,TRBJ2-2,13,CASSPTGFGELFF,TGTGCCAGCAGCCCGACAGGGTTCGGGGAGCTGTTTTTT
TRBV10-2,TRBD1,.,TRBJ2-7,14,CASRPGQGSTEQYF,TGCGCCAGCAGACCGGGACAGGGTAGCACCGAGCAGTACTTC
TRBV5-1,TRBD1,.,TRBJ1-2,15,CASSLRDRTNYGYTF,TGCGCCAGCAGCTTGCGGGACAGAACAAACTATGGCTACACCTTC
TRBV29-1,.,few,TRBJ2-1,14,CSVEVSGVVWRQFF,TGCAGCGTTGAAGTGTCCGGTGTGGTGTGGCGGCAGTTCTTC
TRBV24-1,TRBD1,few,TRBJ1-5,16,CATSDLRTGGNQPQHF,TGTGCCACCAGTGATTTGAGGACAGGGGGCAATCAGCCCCAGCATTTT
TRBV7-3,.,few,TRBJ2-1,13,CASSFRPLDEQFF,TGTGCCAGCAGCTTTAGGCCTTTGGATGAGCAGTTCTTC
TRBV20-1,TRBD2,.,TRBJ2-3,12,CSAISGLATQYF,TGCAGTGCTATATCCGGACTAGCTACGCAGTATTTT
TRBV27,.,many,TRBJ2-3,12,CASSLYPDTQYF,TGTGCCAGCAGTTTATACCCGGATACGCAGTATTTT
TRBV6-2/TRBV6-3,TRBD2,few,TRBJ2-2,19,CASSWLEGLAGGGTGELFF,TGTGCCAGCAGCTGGTTAGAAGGACTAGCGGGAGGAGGAACCGGGGAGCTGTTTTTT
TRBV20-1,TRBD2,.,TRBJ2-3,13,CSASGGATDTQYF,TGCAGTGCTAGCGGGGGGGCCACAGATACGCAGTATTTT
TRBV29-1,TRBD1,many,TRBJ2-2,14,CSVETGGGWRELFF,TGCAGCGTTGAGACAGGGGGCGGGTGGAGGGAGCTGTTTTTT
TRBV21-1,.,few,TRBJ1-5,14,CASSGTELNQPQHF,TGTGCCAGCAGCGGGACAGAGCTTAATCAGCCCCAGCATTTT
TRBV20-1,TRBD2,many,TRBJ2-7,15,CSVGRLAGISYEQYF,TGCAGTGTGGGGCGACTAGCGGGGATTTCCTACGAGCAGTACTTC
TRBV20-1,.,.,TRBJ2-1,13,CSATDTSYNEQFF,TGCAGTGCTACGGATACTAGCTACAATGAGCAGTTCTTC
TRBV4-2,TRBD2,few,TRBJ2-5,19,CASSQAYKTSGLDQETQYF,TGTGCCAGCAGCCAAGCTTATAAGACTAGCGGCCTCGACCAAGAGACCCAGTACTTC
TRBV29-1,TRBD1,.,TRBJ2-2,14,CSVAGTANTGELFF,TGCAGCGTTGCCGGGACAGCGAACACCGGGGAGCTGTTTTTT
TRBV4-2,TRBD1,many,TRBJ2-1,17,CASSRWSSWDSPNEQFF,TGTGCCAGCAGCCGGTGGAGCTCCTGGGACAGCCCGAATGAGCAGTTCTTC
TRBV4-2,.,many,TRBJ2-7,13,CASSQDSDYEQYF,TGTGCCAGCAGCCAAGATTCTGACTACGAGCAGTACTTC
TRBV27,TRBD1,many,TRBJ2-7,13,CASSLYDRVEQYF,TGTGCCAGCAGTCTCTACGACAGGGTCGAGCAGTACTTC
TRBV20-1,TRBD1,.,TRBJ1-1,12,CSATRDRFEAFF,TGCAGTGCGACCCGGGACAGGTTCGAAGCTTTCTTT